This T cell receptor (beta chain) was sequenced in a study of vaccination and CD4 T cells after COVID-19 (dated by TCRdb to between 2022 and 2023). Context from the whole study: Convalescent patients had a positive SARS-CoV-2 result on nasal swab PCR, and of these patients, fewer than ten had mild disease and one had severe disease. Culture stimuli were overlapping spike peptide pools from SARS-CoV-2 and from the common cold coronaviruses HCoV-NL63, HCoV-OC43 and HCoV-229E. The convalescent cohort included six males and four females, with two Hispanic individuals, seven Caucasians, two Asians and one multiracial person. Participants got two doses of the Pfizer-BioNTech BNT162b2 vaccine (n=8) or two doses of the Moderna mRNA-1273 vaccine (n=2). Post-COVID blood samples were collected from convalescent patients a median of approximately 93 days after diagnosis, with a range of about 30 to 170 days. The time from the second vaccine dose to post-vaccine blood sampling had a median of approximately 72 days and ranged from about 12 to 241 days. The spike-specific CD4+ TCR repertoire was compared before and after mRNA vaccination in over nine COVID-19 convalescent patients and a few infection-naive healthy vaccine recipients. Control cultures received a CEFX viral epitope pool as the positive control, an HIV-1 Nef peptide pool as the negative control, or no peptide. Findings and caveats that apply to the study as a whole: Among convalescent patients, a median around 86% of the SARS-CoV-2-reactive clones seen after vaccination appeared only after vaccination, which suggests priming specific to the vaccine. Relatively few convalescent patients were included in the study, and early timepoints after natural infection were not analyzed. The median number of SARS-CoV-2-reactive clonotypes rose from 21 after infection to 35 to 45 after vaccination, but the change was not significant. Of the vaccine-specific clones found in convalescent patients, nearly all (304 of 307) were mono-reactive for SARS-CoV-2 spike instead of being cross-reactive with common cold coronaviruses.

The CDR3 runs 15 residues from the cysteine to the phenylalanine. Only the CDR3 portion is preserved as DNA: 45 bases, with reading frame beginning at the first base. The germline V gene (reference sequence) sets CDR1 to SEHNR and CDR2 to FQNEAQ. The V and J ends are trimmed by 5 bases and 2 bases, leaving 14 bases between them. The treatment or condition label corresponds to: roughly 10-day PBMC culture with coronavirus spike peptide pools or control peptides (ViraFEST assay). The ViraFEST assay was used in the study, in which antigen-specific T cells were expanded with peptide pools and expanded clonotypes were subsequently identified by TCR sequencing. Positive SARS-CoV-2 PCR tests in the convalescent patients dated from March to December 2020, before Alpha, Beta and Delta variants emerged in the United States. PBMCs were cultured at approximately 2 million per well in IMDM supplemented with roughly 5.2% human AB serum and 9 to 10 IU/ml IL-2, with about 10 ug/ml peptide pools added. Half of the culture medium was replaced with fresh IL-2-containing medium on days 3 and 7. After 9 to 10 days of culture, CD4+ T cells were isolated by negative selection using the EasySep CD4+ T cell isolation kit. Ficoll-Paque Plus gradient centrifugation was used to isolate PBMCs from whole blood, and the isolated PBMCs were then either used fresh or cryopreserved at -140C. Triplicate wells were generally used for each culture condition.

Concerning this clonotype: Its antigen is still unknown. Base-call qualities are not available, and no considerably larger clone is one nucleotide away.

Library generation was performed with PCR. TCR sequencing of DNA from cultured CD4+ T cells used the Oncomine TCR Beta short-read assay at the Johns Hopkins FTIC core. The QIAamp micro DNA kit was used to extract genomic DNA from the cultured CD4+ T cells. Oncomine TCR Beta libraries made from cultured CD4+ T cells were pooled using unique dual indexes and sequenced on an Illumina iSeq 100. Under the source paper's analysis protocol: Non-productive sequences were filtered out, and CDR3s that did not start with C, did not end with F or W, or were shorter than 7 amino acids were discarded. Antigen-specific clonotypes were identified with the MANAFEST web application by comparing peptide-stimulated wells with reference and other culture wells. To be called positive, a clone needed an FDR below 0.05, an odds ratio above 5, and a productive frequency above 0.1% in at least two of three replicate wells. Cross-reactive clonotypes were defined as significantly expanded in both SARS-CoV-2 spike wells and at least one common cold coronavirus spike condition. CDR3 homology was assessed with Levenshtein distances (stringdist) and unrooted phylogenetic trees (ape) in R version 3.6.1. The public reads were reanalyzed by TCRdb: fastp trimming at Q25, MiXCR alignment, in-frame beta chains only. Duplicate CDR3 protein sequences are folded into a single record with the most common DNA and genes. The V and J calls shown here were made by TCRdb, not taken from the authors' results. The sample table lists about 21,000 distinct CDR3 sequences, 45% to 50% of them with a count of one. The top ten clonotypes cover roughly 8.9% of the sample.

The sequenced sample consisted of CD4+ T cells from blood, cultured in vitro. Recombination joined TRBV7-9 with TRBJ2-3; the D segment could be TRBD1, given 6 matching bases. The source is a human donor who had recovered from COVID-19. Here is the DNA: TGTGCCAGCAGCCCTCAGGGGACCGCCACAGATACGCAGTATTTT. It specifies CASSPQGTATDTQYF.